This TCR beta chain was captured in a study of blood T cell repertoires in COVID-19. Study background: Whether acute or convalescent, the COVID-19 samples came from the United States, Italy and Spain. Sample material is recorded as cDNA or gDNA derived from T cells, B-cell-depleted T cells, or PBMCs.

Trimming took 6 bases from V and 1 from J, leaving 12 bases between them. CDR3 length: 15 amino acids. Germline V gene data show CDR1 as KGHSH and CDR2 as LQKENI. In the original analysis: Reference gene primer amplification gave estimated nucleated cell counts. Generated by immunoSEQ multiplex PCR, the TCRdb table keeps only in-frame clones and is missing some. That table gives V, J and clone size, and the DNA gave D and trimming. This table has approximately 120,000 clones, 70% to 90% appearing once. With regard to this clone: The sample holds other DNA sequences that translate to the same CDR3.

This chain uses TRBV18 with TRBJ2-2, with D possibly matching TRBD1 (6 bases). The TCR comes from a human donor in a cohort sampled during active COVID-19. The sequencing sample was made of peripheral blood. The CDR3 reads CASSPGHQNTGELFF. For the CDR3, the DNA is TGTGCCAGCTCGCCGGGACACCAGAACACCGGGGAGCTGTTTTTT.